This T cell receptor (beta chain) came from a study of T-cell memory formation after mild COVID-19. The V end was cut by 0 bases, the J end by 4 bases, with 16 bases between. The CDR3 covers 16 residues. Germline V lookup: CDR1 SGHRS, CDR2 YFSETQ. This clonotype was seen only a few times. TCRdb re-analysed the 5' RACE reads in MiXCR, keeping a single row per CDR3 protein. The top ten clones hold around 13% of a sample with about 540,000 distinct CDR3 sequences, 20% of them seen once. The chain uses TRBV5-1 and TRBJ1-2, with a weak D call TRBD1 (6 bases). This clonotype originated in an adult woman who had mild COVID-19 (a few samples of this study predate the infection). Cell type and time point are not known. The sample consisted of PBMCs or a T cell subset sorted from them (not recorded which). The CDR3 DNA follows: TGCGCCAGCAGCTTGGAGGTCAGGGGCGGCGGCTATGGCTACACCTTC. The encoded protein is CASSLEVRGGGYGYTF.